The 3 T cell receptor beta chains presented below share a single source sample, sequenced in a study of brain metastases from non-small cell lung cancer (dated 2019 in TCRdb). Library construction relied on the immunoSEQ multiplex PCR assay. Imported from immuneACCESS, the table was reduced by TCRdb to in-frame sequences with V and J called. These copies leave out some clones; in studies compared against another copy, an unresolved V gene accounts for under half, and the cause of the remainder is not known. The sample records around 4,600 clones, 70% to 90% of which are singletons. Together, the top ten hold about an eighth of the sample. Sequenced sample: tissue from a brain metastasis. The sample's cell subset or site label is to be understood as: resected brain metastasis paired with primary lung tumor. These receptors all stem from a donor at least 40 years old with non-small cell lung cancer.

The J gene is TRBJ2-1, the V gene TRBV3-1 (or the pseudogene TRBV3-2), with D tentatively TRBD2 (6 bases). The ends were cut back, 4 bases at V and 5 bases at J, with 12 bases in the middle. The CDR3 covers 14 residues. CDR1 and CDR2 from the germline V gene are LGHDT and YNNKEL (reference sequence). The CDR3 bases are TGTGCCAGCAGCCGAGGAGCGGGTAACAATGAGCAGTTCTTC. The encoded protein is CASSRGAGNNEQFF.

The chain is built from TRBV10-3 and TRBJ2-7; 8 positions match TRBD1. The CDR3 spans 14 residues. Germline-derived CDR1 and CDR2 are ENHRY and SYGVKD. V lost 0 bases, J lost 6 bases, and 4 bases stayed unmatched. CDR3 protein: CAISESTDRGEQYF. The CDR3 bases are TGTGCCATCAGTGAGTCGACCGACAGGGGCGAGCAGTACTTC.

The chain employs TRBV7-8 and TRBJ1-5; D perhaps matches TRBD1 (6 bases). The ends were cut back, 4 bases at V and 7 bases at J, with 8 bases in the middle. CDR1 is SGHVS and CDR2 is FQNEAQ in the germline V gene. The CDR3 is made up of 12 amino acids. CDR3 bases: TGTGCCAGCAGCTCCGGACAGCAGCCCCAGCATTTT. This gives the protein CASSSGQQPQHF.